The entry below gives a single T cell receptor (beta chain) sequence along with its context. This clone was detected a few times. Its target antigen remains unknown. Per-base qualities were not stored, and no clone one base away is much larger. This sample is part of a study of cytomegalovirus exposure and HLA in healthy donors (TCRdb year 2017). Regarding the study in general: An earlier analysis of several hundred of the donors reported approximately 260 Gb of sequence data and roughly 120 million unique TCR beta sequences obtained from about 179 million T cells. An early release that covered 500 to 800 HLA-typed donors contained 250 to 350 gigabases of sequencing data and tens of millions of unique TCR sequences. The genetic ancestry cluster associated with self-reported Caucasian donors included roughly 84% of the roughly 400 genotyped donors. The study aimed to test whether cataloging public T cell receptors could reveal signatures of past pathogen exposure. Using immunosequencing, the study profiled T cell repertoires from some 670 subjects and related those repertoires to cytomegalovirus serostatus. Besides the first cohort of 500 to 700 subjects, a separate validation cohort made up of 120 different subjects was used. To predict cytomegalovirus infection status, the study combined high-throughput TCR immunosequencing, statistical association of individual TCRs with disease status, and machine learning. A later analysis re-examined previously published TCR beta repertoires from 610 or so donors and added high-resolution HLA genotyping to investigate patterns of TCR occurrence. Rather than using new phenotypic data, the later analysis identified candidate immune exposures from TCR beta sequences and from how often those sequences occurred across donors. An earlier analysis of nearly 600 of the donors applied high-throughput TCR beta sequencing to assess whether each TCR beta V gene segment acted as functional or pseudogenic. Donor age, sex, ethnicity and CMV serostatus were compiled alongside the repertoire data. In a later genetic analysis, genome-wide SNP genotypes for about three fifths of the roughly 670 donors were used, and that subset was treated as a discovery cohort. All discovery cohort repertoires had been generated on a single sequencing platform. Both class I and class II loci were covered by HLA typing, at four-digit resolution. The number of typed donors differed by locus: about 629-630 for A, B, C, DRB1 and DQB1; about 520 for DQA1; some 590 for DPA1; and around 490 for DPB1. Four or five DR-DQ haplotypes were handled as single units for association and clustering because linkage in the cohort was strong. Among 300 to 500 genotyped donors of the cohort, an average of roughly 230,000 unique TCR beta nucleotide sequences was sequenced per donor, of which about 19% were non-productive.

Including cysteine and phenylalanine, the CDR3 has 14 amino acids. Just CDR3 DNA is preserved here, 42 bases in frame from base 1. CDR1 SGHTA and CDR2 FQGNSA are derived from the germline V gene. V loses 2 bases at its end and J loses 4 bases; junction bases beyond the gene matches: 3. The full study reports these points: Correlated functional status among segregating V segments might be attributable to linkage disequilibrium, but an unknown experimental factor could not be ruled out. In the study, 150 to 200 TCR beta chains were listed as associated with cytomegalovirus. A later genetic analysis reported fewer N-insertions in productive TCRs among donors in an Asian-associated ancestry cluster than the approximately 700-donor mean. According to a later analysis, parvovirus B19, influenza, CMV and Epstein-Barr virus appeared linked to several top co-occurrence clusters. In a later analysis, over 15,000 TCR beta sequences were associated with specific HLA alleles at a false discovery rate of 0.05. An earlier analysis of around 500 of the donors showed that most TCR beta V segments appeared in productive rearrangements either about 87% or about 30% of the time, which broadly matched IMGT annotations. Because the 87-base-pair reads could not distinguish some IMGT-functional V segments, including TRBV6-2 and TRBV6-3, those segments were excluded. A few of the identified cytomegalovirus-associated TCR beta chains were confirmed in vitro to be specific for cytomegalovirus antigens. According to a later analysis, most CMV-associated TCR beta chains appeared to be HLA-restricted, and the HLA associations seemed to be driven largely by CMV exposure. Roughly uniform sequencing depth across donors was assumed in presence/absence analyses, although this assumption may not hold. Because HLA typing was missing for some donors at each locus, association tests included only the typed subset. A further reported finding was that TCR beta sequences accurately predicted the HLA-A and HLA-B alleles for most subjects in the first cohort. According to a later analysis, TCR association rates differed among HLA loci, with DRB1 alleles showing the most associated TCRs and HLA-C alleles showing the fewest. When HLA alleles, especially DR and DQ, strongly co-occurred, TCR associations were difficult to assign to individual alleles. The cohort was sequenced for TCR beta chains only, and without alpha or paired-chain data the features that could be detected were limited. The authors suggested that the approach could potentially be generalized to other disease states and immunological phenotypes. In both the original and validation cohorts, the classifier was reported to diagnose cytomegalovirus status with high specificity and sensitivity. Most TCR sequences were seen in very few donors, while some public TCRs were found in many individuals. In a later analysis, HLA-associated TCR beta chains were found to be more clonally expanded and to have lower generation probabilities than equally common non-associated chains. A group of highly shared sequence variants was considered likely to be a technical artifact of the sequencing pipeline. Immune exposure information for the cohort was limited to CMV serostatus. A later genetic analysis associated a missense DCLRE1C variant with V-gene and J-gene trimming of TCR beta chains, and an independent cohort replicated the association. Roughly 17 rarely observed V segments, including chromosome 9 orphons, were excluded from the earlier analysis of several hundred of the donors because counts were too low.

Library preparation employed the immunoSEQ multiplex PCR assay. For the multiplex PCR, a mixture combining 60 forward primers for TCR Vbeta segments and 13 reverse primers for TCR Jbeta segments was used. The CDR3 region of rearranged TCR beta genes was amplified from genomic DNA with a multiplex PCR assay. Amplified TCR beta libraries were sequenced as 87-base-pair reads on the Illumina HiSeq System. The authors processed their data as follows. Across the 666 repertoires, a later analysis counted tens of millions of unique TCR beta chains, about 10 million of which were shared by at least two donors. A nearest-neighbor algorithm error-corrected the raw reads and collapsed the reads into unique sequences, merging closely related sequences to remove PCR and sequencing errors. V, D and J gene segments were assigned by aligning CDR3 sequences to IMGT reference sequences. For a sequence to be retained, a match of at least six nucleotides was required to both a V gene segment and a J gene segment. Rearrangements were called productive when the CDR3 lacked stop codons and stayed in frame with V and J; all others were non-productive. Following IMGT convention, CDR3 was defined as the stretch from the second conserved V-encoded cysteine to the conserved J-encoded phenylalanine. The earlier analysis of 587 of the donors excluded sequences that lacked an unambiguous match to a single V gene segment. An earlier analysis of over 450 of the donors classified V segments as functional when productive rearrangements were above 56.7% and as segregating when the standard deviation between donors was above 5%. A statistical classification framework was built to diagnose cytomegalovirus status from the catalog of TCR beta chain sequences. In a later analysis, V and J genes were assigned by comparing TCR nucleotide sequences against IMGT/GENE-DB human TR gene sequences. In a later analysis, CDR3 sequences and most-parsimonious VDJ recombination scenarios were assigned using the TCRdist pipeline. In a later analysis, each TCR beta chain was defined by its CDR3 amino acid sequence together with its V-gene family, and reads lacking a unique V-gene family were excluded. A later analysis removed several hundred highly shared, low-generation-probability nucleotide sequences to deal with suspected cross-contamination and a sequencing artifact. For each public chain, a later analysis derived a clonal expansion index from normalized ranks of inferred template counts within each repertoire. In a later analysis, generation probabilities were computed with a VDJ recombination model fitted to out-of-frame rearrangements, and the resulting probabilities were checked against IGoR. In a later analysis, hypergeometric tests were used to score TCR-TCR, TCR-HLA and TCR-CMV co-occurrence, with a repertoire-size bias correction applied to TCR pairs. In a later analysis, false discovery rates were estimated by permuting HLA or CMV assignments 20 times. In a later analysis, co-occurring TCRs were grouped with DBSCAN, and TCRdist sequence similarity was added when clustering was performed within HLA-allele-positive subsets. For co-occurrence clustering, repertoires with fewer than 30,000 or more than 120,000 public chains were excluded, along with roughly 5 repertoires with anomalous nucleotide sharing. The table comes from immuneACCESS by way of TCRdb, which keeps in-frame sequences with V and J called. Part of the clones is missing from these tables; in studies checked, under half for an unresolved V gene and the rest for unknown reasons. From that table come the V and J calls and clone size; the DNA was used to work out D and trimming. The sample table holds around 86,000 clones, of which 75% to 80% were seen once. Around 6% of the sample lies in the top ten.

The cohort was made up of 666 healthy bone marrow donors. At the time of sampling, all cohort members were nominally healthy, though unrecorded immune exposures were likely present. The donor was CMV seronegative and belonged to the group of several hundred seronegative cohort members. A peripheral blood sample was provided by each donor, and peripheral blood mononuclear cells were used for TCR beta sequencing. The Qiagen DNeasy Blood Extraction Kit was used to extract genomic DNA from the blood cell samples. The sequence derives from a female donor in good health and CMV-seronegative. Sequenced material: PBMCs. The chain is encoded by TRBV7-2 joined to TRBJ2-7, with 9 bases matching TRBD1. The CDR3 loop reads CASSLTDRGYEQYF. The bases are TGTGCCAGCAGCTTAACCGACAGGGGGTACGAGCAGTACTTC.